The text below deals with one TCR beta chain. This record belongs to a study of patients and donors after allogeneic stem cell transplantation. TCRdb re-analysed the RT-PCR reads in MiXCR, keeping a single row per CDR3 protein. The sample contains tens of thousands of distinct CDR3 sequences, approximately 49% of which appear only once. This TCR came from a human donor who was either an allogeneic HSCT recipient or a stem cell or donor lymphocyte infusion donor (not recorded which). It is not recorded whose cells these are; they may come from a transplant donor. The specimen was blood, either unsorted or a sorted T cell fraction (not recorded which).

CDR3: CASSFRDQNTEAFF. The CDR3 DNA sequence: TGTGCCAGCAGCTTTAGGGACCAAAACACTGAAGCTTTCTTT. The chain recombines TRBV7-9 with TRBJ1-1; D may be TRBD1 (5 bases). Per germline, CDR1 SEHNR and CDR2 FQNEAQ (reference sequence). This CDR3 contains 14 residues. V lost 3 bases to trimming and J lost 2 bases, with 10 bases between them.